The 25 T cell receptor beta chains listed next were all sequenced from one sample in a study of blood T cell repertoires in COVID-19. Produced via immunoSEQ multiplex PCR; TCRdb's table is partial and in-frame only. Of 100,000 to 150,000 clones in the sample, around 83% are singletons; the top ten hold around 3.3%. The source material was peripheral blood. These receptors came from a woman aged 80 or over with COVID-19, enrolled during active disease.

This chain connects TRBV9 to TRBJ1-4; D perhaps matches TRBD1 (5 bases). Germline CDR1 SGDLS, CDR2 YYNGEE. V dropped 2 bases and J dropped 7 bases, with 12 bases sitting between them. This CDR3 spans 14 amino acids. The CDR3 DNA reads TGTGCCAGCAGCGTGGAAGGGGTGGCTGAAAAACTGTTTTTT. This translates into CASSVEGVAEKLFF.

CDR3 residues: CASSTRDRIYNEQFF. In nucleotides, the CDR3 is TGCGCCAGCAGCACCCGGGACAGGATCTACAATGAGCAGTTCTTC. The chain carries TRBV5-1 and TRBJ2-1; 8 bases match TRBD1. V trimming: 4 bases; J trimming: 3 bases; junction bases outside the gene matches: 6. The CDR3 runs to 15 residues. In germline, CDR1 is SGHRS, CDR2 YFSETQ.

The V and J genes are TRBV6-6 and TRBJ2-1, with D possibly TRBD2 on 6 matching bases. CDR1 MNHNY and CDR2 SVGAGI come from the germline V gene (reference sequence). The CDR3 is 14 residues long. The V end was cut by 3 bases, the J end by 4 bases, with 10 bases between. This CDR3 is CASSYEGGYNEQFF. The CDR3 nucleotides read TGTGCCAGCAGTTATGAGGGAGGATACAATGAGCAGTTCTTC.

This clone was seen only a few times. J is TRBJ2-7 and V is TRBV19, with a tentative D call TRBD2 (5 bases). This CDR3 has 13 amino acids. Trimming stripped 5 bases from V and 3 bases from J, with 11 bases between. Germline V gives CDR1 LNHDA, CDR2 SQIVND (reference sequence). CDR3 in amino acids: CASSPGVNYEQYF. The CDR3 DNA reads as TGTGCCAGTAGTCCCGGGGTTAACTACGAGCAGTACTTC.

The gene calls are TRBV6-5 and TRBJ2-7, with D possibly being TRBD1 (5 bases). The CDR3 is 14 amino acids. CDR1 and CDR2 from the germline V gene are MNHEY and SVGAGI. Trimming took 7 bases from V and 1 from J, leaving 14 bases between them. CDR3 loop: CASKTQGLSYEQYF. The CDR3 nucleotides are TGTGCCAGCAAAACCCAGGGTTTGTCCTACGAGCAGTACTTC.

CDR3: CASSNRQGSLSYGYTF. CDR3 in DNA: TGTGCCAGCAGCAATCGGCAGGGGTCACTGTCCTATGGCTACACCTTC. J is TRBJ1-2 and V is TRBV7-2, with D maybe TRBD1 (6 bases). Deletions cut 5 bases from V and 4 bases from J, with 20 bases between. Germline V CDR1 and CDR2: SGHTA, FQGNSA. This CDR3 contains 16 residues.

The chain combines TRBV28 with TRBJ1-1, with D tentatively TRBD1 (6 bases). Germline CDR1 reads MDHEN; CDR2 reads SYDVKM. The CDR3 contains 15 residues. V was trimmed by 6 bases and J by 0 bases, leaving 14 bases between them. The CDR3 reads CASRGRGLMNTEAFF. In nucleotides, the CDR3 is TGTGCCAGCAGGGGGCGGGGGCTAATGAACACTGAAGCTTTCTTT.

The gene calls are TRBV6-4 and TRBJ1-5, with a weak D call TRBD1 (6 bases). The CDR3 length is 13 residues. The germline CDR1 and CDR2 sequences are MRHNA and SNTAGT. Trimming shortened V by 5 bases and J by 7 bases, and 12 bases separated the two germline ends. The CDR3: CASSQGQGQPQHF. The CDR3 DNA is TGTGCCAGCAGTCAGGGTCAGGGGCAGCCCCAGCATTTT.

The V and J genes are TRBV6-1 and TRBJ1-3; 7 nucleotides match TRBD1. Germline trimming cut 5 bases from V and 2 bases from J; bases unmatched to any gene: 6. The CDR3 is made up of 15 amino acids. Looked up from germline, CDR1 is MNHNS and CDR2 is SASEGT. CDR3 bases: TGTGCCAGCAGTCCTCAGGGGGACCCTGGAAACACCATATATTTT. Translation: CASSPQGDPGNTIYF.

To note about this clone: This same CDR3 is encoded by further DNA sequences in the sample. This sequence joins TRBV4-2 and TRBJ2-3, with 7 bases that match TRBD1. Germline values: CDR1 LGHNA, CDR2 YNFKEQ. The ends lost 4 bases at V and 0 bases at J; junction bases unmatched: 4. CDR3 length: 15 residues. Written as DNA, the CDR3 is TGTGCCAGCAGCCCGAGGGACAGAAGCACAGATACGCAGTATTTT. Translating gives CASSPRDRSTDTQYF.

As to this clone: The same CDR3 arises from other DNA sequences in this sample as well. The V gene is TRBV5-4, the J gene TRBJ2-3; 10 bases fit TRBD2. The CDR3 totals 16 residues. V trimming: 0 bases; J trimming: 4 bases; junction bases outside the gene matches: 5. CDR1 and CDR2 from the germline V gene are SGHNT and YYREEE (reference sequence). The CDR3 nucleotides are TGTGCCAGCAGCTTGGAACTAGCGGGAAGATCAGATACGCAGTATTTT. It encodes CASSLELAGRSDTQYF.

This chain connects TRBV28 to TRBJ1-5; D is perhaps TRBD1 (5 bases). Trimming pared 5 bases from V and 9 bases from J, leaving 14 bases between. The CDR3 sequence is 13 residues long. Germline CDR1 reads MDHEN; CDR2 reads SYDVKM. As DNA, the CDR3 is TGTGCCAGCAGTATCCCACAGGCTCGGCCCCAGCATTTT. The encoded protein is CASSIPQARPQHF.

The CDR3 sequence: CASSSQGGEKLFF. The CDR3 region has the DNA TGTGCCAGCAGCTCCCAGGGGGGTGAAAAACTGTTTTTT. The genes are TRBV7-8 and TRBJ1-4; 7 bases match TRBD1. The CDR3 extends over 13 amino acids. In germline, CDR1 is SGHVS, CDR2 FQNEAQ. The V segment lost 4 bases and the J segment 7 bases; nucleotides outside the gene matches: 3.

The rearrangement joins TRBV2 to TRBJ2-3; TRBD2 matches 9 bases. This CDR3 is 17 amino acids long. V lost 7 bases and J lost 0; bases outside the gene matches: 11. Germline loops: CDR1 SNHLY, CDR2 FYNNEI. DNA for the CDR3: TGTGCCAGCAAGCCGGGACTAGCAGAAACTAGCACAGATACGCAGTATTTT. The encoded protein is CASKPGLAETSTDTQYF.

The rearrangement uses TRBV6-5 and TRBJ1-1; the match to TRBD1 covers 10 bases. From germline, CDR1 is MNHEY and CDR2 SVGAGI. This CDR3 comprises 13 residues. V was clipped by 3 bases and J by 11 bases; unmatched bases: 6. CDR3 loop: CASSYDRGRRAFF. Written as DNA, the CDR3 is TGTGCCAGCAGTTATGACAGGGGGCGGAGGGCTTTCTTT.

V gene TRBV4-2 combines with J gene TRBJ2-1, with 10 positions matching TRBD1. The V gene's germline CDR1 is LGHNA and CDR2 YNFKEQ. The CDR3 loop spans 15 amino acids. The ends lost 7 bases at V and 5 bases at J; junction bases unmatched: 8. Here the CDR3 reads CASNPGQGSHNEQFF. As DNA, the CDR3 is TGTGCCAGCAATCCGGGACAGGGGAGCCACAATGAGCAGTTCTTC.

The chain combines TRBV3-1 (or the pseudogene TRBV3-2) with TRBJ1-1, with no clear D. V dropped 1 base and J dropped 6 bases, with 6 bases sitting between them. The CDR3 totals 12 residues. Germline lookup yields CDR1 LGHDT and CDR2 YNNKEL (reference sequence). The CDR3 coding sequence is TGTGCCAGCAGCCAAGTAGAAGCTGAAGCTTTCTTT. Its translation is CASSQVEAEAFF.

This rearrangement joins TRBV6-5 to TRBJ2-6; D is undetermined. The CDR3 is 13 amino acids. V lost 8 bases to trimming and J lost 1 base, with 6 bases between them. Germline CDR1 reads MNHEY; CDR2 reads SVGAGI. DNA of the CDR3: TGTGCCAGCCAAATTTCTGGGGCCAACGTCCTGACTTTC. Encoded protein: CASQISGANVLTF.

The chain uses TRBV5-1 and TRBJ2-5; D may be TRBD2 (6 bases). This CDR3 has 14 amino acids. In germline, CDR1 is SGHRS, CDR2 YFSETQ. V lost 4 bases and J 4 bases, leaving 14 bases between the germline ends. The CDR3 is CASSPISGGETQYF. The DNA for the CDR3 is TGCGCCAGCAGCCCCATTAGCGGCGGAGAGACCCAGTACTTC. Combining the CDR3 with reference TRBV5-1 and TRBJ2-5 gives the whole variable domain KAGVTQTPRYLIKTRGQQVTLSCSPISGHRSVSWYQQTPGQGLQFLFEYFSETQRNKGNFPGRFSGRQFSNSRSEMNVSTLELGDSALYLCASSPISGGETQYFGPGTRLLVL.

V and J are TRBV4-1 and TRBJ1-2; D unclear. The germline CDR1 and CDR2 sequences are MGHRA and YSYEKL. The CDR3 covers 13 residues. Trimming left V 0 bases short and J 8 bases short, with 10 bases between. This CDR3 is CASSQEGASGYTF. In DNA, the CDR3 is TGCGCCAGCAGCCAAGAAGGAGCCTCCGGCTACACCTTC.

The chain has TRBV5-1 and TRBJ2-1; maybe TRBD2 (6 bases). This CDR3 comprises 16 residues. Germline-derived CDR1 and CDR2 are SGHRS and YFSETQ. V was clipped by 2 bases and J by 0 bases, with 12 bases between them. The CDR3 sequence is CASSFGGESSYNEQFF. The CDR3 nucleotides are TGCGCCAGCAGCTTCGGGGGAGAGAGCTCCTACAATGAGCAGTTCTTC.

The chain uses TRBV6-1 and TRBJ2-1; D unresolved. This CDR3 is built from 15 residues. V lost 3 bases and J 1 base, leaving 10 bases between the germline ends. Germline V gives CDR1 MNHNS, CDR2 SASEGT. The CDR3 spells CASSETELSYNEQFF. Written as DNA, the CDR3 is TGTGCCAGCAGTGAGACTGAACTATCCTACAATGAGCAGTTCTTC.

This clone occurred a few times. The CDR3 spells CASSQGATGTEAFF. The CDR3 bases are TGTGCCAGCTCACAGGGGGCTACGGGGACTGAAGCTTTCTTT. V usage is TRBV18 and J usage is TRBJ1-1; TRBD1 matches 7 bases. The CDR3 consists of 14 residues. The ends lost 4 bases at V and 5 bases at J; junction bases unmatched: 7. In germline, CDR1 is KGHSH, CDR2 LQKENI.

V usage is TRBV12-5 and J usage is TRBJ2-2; 11 bases align to TRBD2. The ends lost 5 bases at V and 9 bases at J; junction bases unmatched: 11. This CDR3 spans 16 amino acids. Germline values: CDR1 LGHNT, CDR2 FRNRAP. CDR3: CASGLTIAGGPRELFF. DNA for the CDR3: TGTGCTAGTGGTCTTACGATAGCGGGAGGGCCCCGGGAGCTGTTTTTT.

This clone was recorded a few times. The rearrangement uses TRBV7-2 and TRBJ2-1; 9 bases fit TRBD2. The ends lost 6 bases at V and 5 bases at J; junction bases unmatched: 20. The CDR3 totals 19 residues. Germline V gene sequence: CDR1 SGHTA, CDR2 FQGNSA. The DNA of the CDR3 is TGTGCCAGCAGTCCTTCTCGAAGACTAGCGGAAGCAGTCCACAATGAGCAGTTCTTC. Translated, it gives CASSPSRRLAEAVHNEQFF. Filled out from reference TRBV7-2 and TRBJ2-1, the complete variable domain reads GAGVSQSPSNKVTEKGKDVELRCDPISGHTALYWYRQSLGQGLEFLIYFQGNSAPDKSGLPSDRFSAERTGGSVSTLTIQRTQQEDSAVYLCASSPSRRLAEAVHNEQFFGPGTRLTVL.